The source of this TCR beta chain is a study of blood T cell repertoires in COVID-19 (dated by TCRdb to the early 2020s). Describing the broader study: Samples from collaborators originated in the United States, Italy and Spain and spanned both the acute and convalescent phases of COVID-19. The material from the prospective study consisted of cDNA or gDNA derived from T cells, B-cell-depleted T cells, or PBMCs. Subjects who had been exposed to COVID-19, were actively infected with it, or had recovered from it provided the deeply sampled blood TCRbeta repertoires that made up the dataset. The repertoires were made available in a free public database intended to serve as a resource for research on the immune response to SARS-CoV-2. Samples came from the ongoing ImmuneRACE study (first 160 participants) plus 1,254 subjects from 6 global collaborators. The sample metadata nearly always contained a de-identified subject ID, COVID-19 status, age in years and sex. HLA class I and class II types, where available, came from metadata supplied by the sample provider rather than from assay-based typing. Paper-wide results and their limitations: The amount of clinical and demographic metadata varied by source and participant and was provided uncurated.

Participants in the prospective study were enrolled through a virtual design, were aged roughly 18 to 95 years, and lived in some 24 United States geographic areas. To assign participants to cohorts, the prospective study relied on clinical history that participants themselves reported in a screening survey and a study questionnaire. Exposed participants were defined as having been in contact with someone with a PCR-confirmed or clinician-diagnosed COVID-19 case within 2 weeks of study entry. In the prospective study, mobile phlebotomists collected whole blood, serum and a nasopharyngeal or oropharyngeal swab from each participant. Over a roughly 2-month period, participants in the prospective study had the option of providing additional blood draws and questionnaires. Before DNA extraction, prospective study blood samples were shipped either frozen or at room temperature. As concerns this clone: The target of this receptor is not known. The input lacks base qualities; no much larger clone sits a single base away.

The CDR3 has 17 amino acids, counting the end cysteine and phenylalanine. Left in the record is the CDR3 DNA by itself, 51 bases read in frame from the first base. The germline V and J ends show losses of 0 bases and 4 bases respectively, and no gene match explains 6 bases of the junction. The germline V gene supplies CDR1 KGHSH and CDR2 LQKENI. TCRbeta CDR3 regions were amplified from genomic DNA by means of the immunoSEQ Assay, a bias-controlled multiplex PCR. On the authors' methods: Nucleated cell counts per sample were estimated from amplification of reference gene primers within the assay. To quantify the absolute abundance of each unique TCRbeta CDR3 rearrangement, sequence reads were collapsed and filtered. Productive Simpson clonality was computed per sample as the square root of Simpson's diversity index over productive rearrangements. Drawn from immuneACCESS, this table holds only the in-frame rearrangements with V and J called that TCRdb kept. Clones are partly lost; checked studies trace under half to an unresolved V gene and leave the rest unexplained. V and J calls and clone size follow that table, whereas D and trimming were derived from the DNA. This sample comprises 400,000 to 500,000 clones, 70% to 90% of them detected only once. 1.4% to 1.5% of the sample belongs to the ten largest clones.

This receptor was identified in a woman between 18 and 30 years old who had been exposed to COVID-19. Sequencing was performed on PBMCs or T cells enriched from blood (not recorded which). The V and J segments used are TRBV18 and TRBJ2-2, and TRBD2 matches 9 of the central bases. The sequenced DNA is TGTGCCAGCTCACCACCAAGCGGGGGGCCGGGCACCGGGGAGCTGTTTTTT. This codes for CASSPPSGGPGTGELFF.